This record concerns one T cell receptor (beta chain) sequence. Per the germline V gene, CDR1 is SGHNT and CDR2 is YYREEE (reference sequence). The CDR3 has 16 amino acids. J gave up 1 base and V 1 base, and 6 bases lay outside the gene matches. The sample is drawn from a study of blood T cell repertoires in COVID-19. The table came from immunoSEQ multiplex PCR; TCRdb's copy has only in-frame clones and leaves some out. The data contain 94,000 or so clones, around 90% of them singletons. The rearrangement uses TRBV5-4 and TRBJ2-3; TRBD2 matches 7 bases. This TCR derives from a woman older than 75 with active COVID-19. Specimen: peripheral blood. The CDR3 bases are TGTGCCAGCAGCTTGAACGCGGCGGGGGGCACAGATACGCAGTATTTT. Its protein is CASSLNAAGGTDTQYF.